These 23 T cell receptor beta chains were sequenced from one sample in a study of OX40 agonist ivuxolimab in advanced cancers. The protocol used for the library was the immunoSEQ multiplex PCR assay. TCRdb limited this immuneACCESS table to in-frame rearrangements with V and J called. A share of clones is missing; checked studies link under half to unresolved V genes, and the rest is unexplained. The table for this sample lists roughly 48,000 clones; about 89% of them were counted only once. About a third of the sample is held by the ten biggest clonotypes. Here the sequenced sample was CD4+ or CD8+ T cells sorted from blood, taken in a trial of the OX40 agonist ivuxolimab. The receptors here all came from an adult with an advanced solid tumor such as melanoma, head and neck, liver or kidney cancer.

The rearrangement uses TRBV27 and TRBJ1-1; D call uncertain. The CDR3 runs to 13 residues. CDR1 is MNHEY, CDR2 SMNVEV, per germline (reference sequence). V lost 4 bases to trimming and J lost 1 base, with 7 bases between them. For the CDR3, the DNA is TGTGCCAGCAGTTACGGCAAGAACACTGAAGCTTTCTTT. This codes for CASSYGKNTEAFF.

The chain uses TRBV5-1 and TRBJ2-7; D gene ambiguous. With 3 bases removed from V and 1 base from J, the gap between germline ends came to 14 bases. This CDR3 is 15 amino acids long. Germline V gene lookup returns CDR1 SGHRS and CDR2 YFSETQ. CDR3 sequence reads: CASSSTGKESYEQYF. Written as DNA, the CDR3 is TGCGCCAGCAGCTCGACTGGAAAGGAATCCTACGAGCAGTACTTC.

This clone was observed once. The chain combines TRBV4-1 with TRBJ2-3; D remains unclear. In germline, CDR1 is MGHRA, CDR2 YSYEKL. This CDR3 has 14 residues. The ends were cut back, 3 bases at V and 6 bases at J, with 13 bases in the middle. DNA of the CDR3: TGCGCCAGCAGCCAGGAAGATTGGGTGGATACGCAGTATTTT. Translating it yields CASSQEDWVDTQYF.

The chain recombines TRBV9 with TRBJ2-7; D possibly corresponds to TRBD1 (5 bases). The CDR3 is made up of 13 amino acids. Per the germline V gene, CDR1 is SGDLS and CDR2 is YYNGEE. V shed 3 bases and J shed 6 bases, with 13 bases lying between them. The DNA of the CDR3 is TGTGCCAGCAGCGACCGACAGTCTTCCGAGCAGTACTTC. This gives the protein CASSDRQSSEQYF.

V and J are TRBV29-1 and TRBJ2-1; 11 nucleotides match TRBD2. V was pared by 5 bases and J by 1 base, with 7 bases of the junction left unmatched. Germline V gene lookup returns CDR1 SQVTM and CDR2 ANQGSEA. This CDR3 contains 16 residues. The CDR3 is CSVTDGTSGSYNEQFF. The CDR3 coding sequence is TGCAGCGTTACAGACGGGACTAGCGGTTCCTACAATGAGCAGTTCTTC.

The genes are TRBV5-6 and TRBJ2-3; weak D call: TRBD2 (5 bases). This CDR3 is 12 amino acids long. V was shortened by 3 bases and J by 7 bases, with 9 bases between the two germline ends. Germline assignment: CDR1 SGHDT and CDR2 YYEEEE. The CDR3 coding sequence is TGTGCCAGCAGCTCCTCCGGGAATACGCAGTATTTT. It is translated as CASSSSGNTQYF.

J is TRBJ2-7 and V is TRBV4-1; no reliable D call. CDR3 length equals 14 residues. Germline CDR1 is MGHRA and CDR2 is YSYEKL. V dropped 2 bases and J dropped 3 bases, with 11 bases sitting between them. In DNA form, the CDR3 reads TGCGCCAGCAGCCAACTCCAGCGAGACTACGAGCAGTACTTC. It codes for CASSQLQRDYEQYF.

The chain uses TRBV15 and TRBJ1-3; 7 bases agree with TRBD1. There are 14 residues in the CDR3. V lost 3 bases and J lost 2; bases outside the gene matches: 1. Per the germline V gene, CDR1 is LNHNV and CDR2 is YYDKDF (reference sequence). The CDR3 sequence: CATSSDRAGNTIYF. The CDR3 region has the DNA TGTGCCACCAGCAGTGACAGGGCTGGAAACACCATATATTTT. The full variable domain, with the rest looked up from reference TRBV15 and TRBJ1-3, is DAMVIQNPRYQVTQFGKPVTLSCSQTLNHNVMYWYQQKSSQAPKLLFHYYDKDFNNEADTPDNFQSRRPNTSFCFLDIRSPGLGDTAMYLCATSSDRAGNTIYFGEGSWLTVV.

Regarding this clone: The junction does not match germline at one end; this may be a read error. V is TRBV7-7 and J is TRBJ2-5; perhaps TRBD1 as D (7 bases). This CDR3 spans 15 amino acids. Germline V CDR1 and CDR2: SSHAT, FNYEAQ (reference sequence). In nucleotides, the CDR3 is TGTGCTAGCAGCGCGGGACAGTCCCACCAAGAGACCCAGTACTTC. It codes for CASSAGQSHQETQYF.

J is TRBJ1-4 and V is TRBV27, with D perhaps matching TRBD1 (6 bases). CDR1 is MNHEY, CDR2 SMNVEV, per germline (reference sequence). The CDR3 is 15 amino acids. V lost 6 bases to trimming and J lost 8 bases, with 19 bases between them. The CDR3 sequence: CASSIGPVQGEKLFF. The CDR3 DNA sequence: TGTGCCAGCAGCATAGGACCCGTACAGGGAGAAAAACTGTTTTTT.

The CDR3 loop is CASSLWGGGDYEQYF. The CDR3 region has the DNA TGTGCCAGCAGCCTATGGGGCGGGGGGGACTACGAGCAGTACTTC. The chain has TRBV27 and TRBJ2-7, with 9 bases that match TRBD2. Trimming took 6 bases from V and 3 from J; bases not matched to a gene: 9. CDR1 is MNHEY and CDR2 is SMNVEV in the germline V gene (reference sequence). The CDR3 is 15 residues long.

This rearrangement joins TRBV6-5 to TRBJ1-1, with TRBD1 as a possible D gene (5 bases). Germline V CDR1 and CDR2: MNHEY, SVGAGI. CDR3 length: 14 residues. Between the trimmed V and J ends, which lost 6 bases and 4 bases, there was a span of 15 bases. The CDR3 reads CASRPGSTGTEAFF. Written as DNA, the CDR3 is TGTGCCAGCAGGCCGGGGAGTACAGGCACTGAAGCTTTCTTT.

The chain carries TRBV14 and TRBJ2-7; no firm D call. Per germline, CDR1 SGHDN and CDR2 FVKESK. V was pared by 6 bases and J by 5 bases, with 23 bases between. The CDR3 loop spans 16 amino acids. CDR3 DNA: TGTGCCAGCAGTCCAAGGGCCGCGGTTACCTTCCACGAGCAGTACTTC. Translation: CASSPRAAVTFHEQYF.

The chain couples TRBV13 to TRBJ1-2, with D possibly being TRBD1 (5 bases). Germline V lookup: CDR1 PRHDT, CDR2 FYEKMQ (reference sequence). The CDR3 totals 17 residues. V lost 0 bases and J 2 bases, leaving 16 bases between the germline ends. Here the CDR3 reads CASSLGLGQGRNYGYTF. The CDR3 region has the DNA TGTGCCAGCAGCTTAGGCCTGGGTCAGGGCAGGAACTATGGCTACACCTTC.

This chain joins TRBV19 and TRBJ2-3, with TRBD1 matching over 8 bases. J lost 4 bases, V lost 1 base, and 4 bases had no gene match. Germline V gene sequence: CDR1 LNHDA, CDR2 SQIVND (reference sequence). The CDR3 loop spans 15 amino acids. CDR3 nucleotide sequence: TGTGCCAGTAGTATAGTTCAGGGGGCAGCAGATACGCAGTATTTT. This translates into CASSIVQGAADTQYF.

The V call is TRBV11-2, the J call TRBJ1-5; maybe TRBD1 (5 bases). CDR3 length: 17 amino acids. V dropped 0 bases and J dropped 5 bases, with 17 bases sitting between them. Germline CDR1 is SGHAT and CDR2 is FQNNGV. This CDR3 is CASSLDRIGRGDQPQHF. The CDR3 DNA reads as TGTGCCAGCAGCTTAGATCGTATCGGGCGAGGGGATCAGCCCCAGCATTTT. Variable domain in full (rest from reference TRBV11-2 and TRBJ1-5): EAGVAQSPRYKIIEKRQSVAFWCNPISGHATLYWYQQILGQGPKLLIQFQNNGVVDDSQLPKDRFSAERLKGVDSTLKIQPAKLEDSAVYLCASSLDRIGRGDQPQHFGDGTRLSIL.

The genes are TRBV6-6 and TRBJ2-7, with D hard to call. Deletions cut 2 bases from V and 6 bases from J, with 8 bases between. CDR1 is MNHNY and CDR2 is SVGAGI in the germline V gene (reference sequence). The CDR3 is made up of 12 amino acids. CDR3 DNA: TGTGCCAGCAGTTACCCCCCCGCCGAGCAGTACTTC. It is translated as CASSYPPAEQYF.

The gene calls are TRBV4-2 and TRBJ1-1; D gene uncertain. Germline V CDR1 and CDR2: LGHNA, YNFKEQ. This CDR3 spans 14 amino acids. V lost 0 bases and J lost 3, with 8 bases in between. CDR3 sequence: CASSQDPGHTEAFF. As DNA, the CDR3 is TGTGCCAGCAGCCAAGACCCCGGGCACACTGAAGCTTTCTTT.

The chain has TRBV15 and TRBJ2-7, with TRBD2 matching 7 bases. The CDR3 covers 15 residues. J lost 5 bases, V lost 5 bases, and 12 bases had no gene match. Germline assignment: CDR1 LNHNV and CDR2 YYDKDF (reference sequence). The CDR3 reads CATSPPPGGSDEQYF. The DNA for the CDR3 is TGTGCCACCAGCCCCCCCCCGGGAGGATCTGACGAGCAGTACTTC.

The V and J genes are TRBV19 and TRBJ2-7, with 7 nucleotides matching TRBD2. Trimming at V came to 4 bases and at J to 2 bases, leaving 8 bases not matched to a gene. Germline V gene data show CDR1 as LNHDA and CDR2 as SQIVND (reference sequence). The CDR3 spans 15 residues. This chain's CDR3 is CASSTSSGITYEQYF. DNA of the CDR3: TGTGCCAGTAGTACTTCCAGCGGGATTACCTACGAGCAGTACTTC.

The J gene is TRBJ2-6, the V gene TRBV19; D is ambiguous. V dropped 7 bases and J dropped 5 bases, with 12 bases sitting between them. The CDR3 covers 14 residues. CDR1 is LNHDA, CDR2 SQIVND, per germline (reference sequence). CDR3 in amino acids: CASTFDSRANVLTF. The CDR3 DNA reads TGTGCCAGTACCTTCGATTCCAGGGCCAACGTCCTGACTTTC.

This rearrangement joins TRBV19 to TRBJ2-7; 7 nucleotides agree with TRBD1. Germline V gene lookup returns CDR1 LNHDA and CDR2 SQIVND (reference sequence). V lost 4 bases to trimming and J lost 3 bases; unmatched junction nucleotides: 12. The CDR3 length is 16 residues. The DNA of the CDR3 is TGTGCCAGTAGTACCCAAAGGGACAGCCAACACTACGAGCAGTACTTC. Translating it yields CASSTQRDSQHYEQYF.

The rearrangement joins TRBV6-5 to TRBJ2-6; D gene uncertain. The V end lost 0 bases, the J end lost 2 bases, and 5 bases lay between the germline ends. CDR3 length: 15 residues. Germline CDR1 and CDR2: MNHEY and SVGAGI. CDR3 sequence: CASSYSDPGANVLTF. The CDR3 DNA follows: TGTGCCAGCAGTTACTCGGATCCTGGGGCCAACGTCCTGACTTTC.